The T cell receptor beta chain under discussion was sequenced for a study of shared clonotypes between healthy human individuals. On the study more broadly: The people who gave samples were a couple of women and three men aged 18 to 49.

Measured with immunoSEQ multiplex PCR; TCRdb has only the in-frame clones, and not every one. The sample has 2 million to 2.5 million clones; around 95% are singletons. Turning to this clone: Other DNA sequences within the sample encode an identical CDR3.

The CDR3 totals 16 residues. The V gene lost 0 bases and the J gene lost 0 bases, with 10 bases spanning the gap. Germline V gene data show CDR1 as SGHRS and CDR2 as YFSETQ. The chain carries TRBV5-1 and TRBJ2-1; possibly TRBD2 for D (5 bases). Sequencing was carried out using naive CD4+ T cells sorted from blood. Subset denoted: CD45RA+ positively selected. The TCR was taken from a man between 18 and 29 years old in good health. The CDR3 protein is CASSLATGSSYNEQFF. The CDR3 region has the DNA TGCGCCAGCAGCTTGGCAACGGGGAGCTCCTACAATGAGCAGTTCTTC.